This T cell receptor (beta chain) came from a study of blood T cells in healthy people across ages. Findings of the study overall: There was a strong correlation between TCR beta diversity and naive T cell percentage.

The table lists this clonotype with a few counts. Its antigen is not identified. The CDR3 covers 17 residues. Trimming pared 3 bases from V and 2 bases from J, leaving 21 bases between. Germline lookup yields CDR1 SGDLS and CDR2 YYNGEE. Combining a sample-barcoded 5' primer with a J-beta primer mix, a second PCR ran for roughly 7 to 12 cycles. Using its own MiXCR run on the 5' RACE reads, TCRdb lists one record per CDR3 protein. The repertoire consists of about 600,000 distinct CDR3 sequences, with about 45% occurring once and the leading ten covering roughly 25%. This receptor was obtained from a man older than 75 in good health. This chain uses TRBV9 with TRBJ2-7, with unresolved D. Sequences were obtained from blood. CDR3 nucleotides: TGTGCCAGCAGCGCTAATAGGGCGTCGACTCCCCCCTACGAGCAGTACTTC. Translated: CASSANRASTPPYEQYF.